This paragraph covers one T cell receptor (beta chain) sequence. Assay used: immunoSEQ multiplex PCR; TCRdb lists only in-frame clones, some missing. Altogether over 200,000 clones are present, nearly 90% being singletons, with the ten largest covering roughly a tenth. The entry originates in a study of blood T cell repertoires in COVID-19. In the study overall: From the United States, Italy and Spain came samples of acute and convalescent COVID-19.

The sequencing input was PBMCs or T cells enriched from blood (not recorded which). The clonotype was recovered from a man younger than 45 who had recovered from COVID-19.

In DNA form, the CDR3 reads TGTGCCAGCACCAAAGGGACAGCTAGCGGGGGGCAAGCTTACGAGCAGTACTTC. This encodes CASTKGTASGGQAYEQYF. The V gene is TRBV7-2, the J gene TRBJ2-7; 11 nucleotides align to TRBD2. This CDR3 comprises 18 residues. CDR1 is SGHTA and CDR2 is FQGNSA in the germline V gene. The V and J ends lost 7 bases and 4 bases, in that order; junction bases with no gene match: 18.